This T cell receptor beta chain was captured by sequencing in a study of shared clonotypes between healthy human individuals. The V and J ends lost 4 bases and 6 bases respectively, with 18 bases between them. The CDR3 runs 15 residues. Germline CDR1 reads SEHNR; CDR2 reads FQNEAQ (reference sequence). Repertoires were generated with immunoSEQ multiplex PCR, while TCRdb's copy carries only in-frame clones and drops some. The table has approximately 640,000 clones, 90% seen once. The specimen sequenced was memory CD8+ T cells from PBMCs. Subset: CD45RO+ cells pooled with CCR7-negative TemRA cells. This receptor was obtained from a man aged 18 to 30 in good health. Some clones in this sample may be carry-over from other donors' samples. The chain has TRBV7-9 and TRBJ1-2; the D gene is possibly TRBD1 (5 bases). In nucleotides, the CDR3 is TGTGCCAGCAGCTCCATAACCGGGACGAGGGATGGCTACACCTTC. Amino acids: CASSSITGTRDGYTF. Full variable domain (outside the CDR3, taken from reference TRBV7-9 and TRBJ1-2): DTGVSQNPRHKITKRGQNVTFRCDPISEHNRLYWYRQTLGQGPEFLTYFQNEAQLEKSRLLSDRFSAERPKGSFSTLEIQRTEQGDSAMYLCASSSITGTRDGYTFGSGTRLTVV.